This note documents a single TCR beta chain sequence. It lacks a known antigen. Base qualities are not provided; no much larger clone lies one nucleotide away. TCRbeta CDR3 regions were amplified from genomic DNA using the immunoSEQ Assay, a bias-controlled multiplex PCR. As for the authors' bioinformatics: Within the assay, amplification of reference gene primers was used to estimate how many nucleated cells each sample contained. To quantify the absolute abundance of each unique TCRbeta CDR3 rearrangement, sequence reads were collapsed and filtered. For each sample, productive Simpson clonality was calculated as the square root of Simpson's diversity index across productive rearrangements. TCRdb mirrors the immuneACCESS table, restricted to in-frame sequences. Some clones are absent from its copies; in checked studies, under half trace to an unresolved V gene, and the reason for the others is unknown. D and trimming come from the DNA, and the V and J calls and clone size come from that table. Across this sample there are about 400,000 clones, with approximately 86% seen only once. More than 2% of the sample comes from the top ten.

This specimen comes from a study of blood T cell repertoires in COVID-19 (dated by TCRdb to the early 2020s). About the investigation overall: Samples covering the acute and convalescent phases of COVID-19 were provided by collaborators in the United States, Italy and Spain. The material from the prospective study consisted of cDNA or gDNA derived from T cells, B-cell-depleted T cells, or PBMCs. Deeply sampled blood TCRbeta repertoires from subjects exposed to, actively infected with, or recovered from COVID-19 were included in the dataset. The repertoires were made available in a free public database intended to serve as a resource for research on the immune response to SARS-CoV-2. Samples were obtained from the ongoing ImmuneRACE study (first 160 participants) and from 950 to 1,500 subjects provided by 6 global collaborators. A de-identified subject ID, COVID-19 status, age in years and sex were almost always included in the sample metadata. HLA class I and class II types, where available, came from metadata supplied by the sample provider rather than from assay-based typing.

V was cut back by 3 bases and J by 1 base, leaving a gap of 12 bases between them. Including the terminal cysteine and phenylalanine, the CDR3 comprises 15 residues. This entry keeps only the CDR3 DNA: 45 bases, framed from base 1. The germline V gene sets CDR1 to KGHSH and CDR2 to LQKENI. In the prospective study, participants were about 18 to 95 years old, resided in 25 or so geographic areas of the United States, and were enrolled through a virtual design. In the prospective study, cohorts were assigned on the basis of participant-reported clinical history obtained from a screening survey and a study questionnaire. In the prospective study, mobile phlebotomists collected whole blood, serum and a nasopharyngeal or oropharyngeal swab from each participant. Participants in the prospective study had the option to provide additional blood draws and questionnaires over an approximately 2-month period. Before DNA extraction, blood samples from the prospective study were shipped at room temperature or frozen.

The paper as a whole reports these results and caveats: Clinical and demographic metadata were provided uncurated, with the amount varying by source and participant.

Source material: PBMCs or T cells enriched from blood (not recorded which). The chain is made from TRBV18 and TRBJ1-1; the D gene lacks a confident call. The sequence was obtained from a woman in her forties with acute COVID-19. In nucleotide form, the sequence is TGTGCCAGCTCACCTGGAGACGGATGGAACACTGAAGCTTTCTTT. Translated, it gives CASSPGDGWNTEAFF.